This T cell receptor (beta chain) was obtained from a study of T-cell reconstitution after alpha-beta-depleted transplantation in children. Regarding this clonotype: The antigen is unknown.

The CDR3 runs to 14 residues. V was clipped by 5 bases and J by 3 bases, with 10 bases between them. The library targeted TCRbeta and was prepared with unique molecular identifiers. TCRdb analysed the PCR reads with MiXCR anew, one entry per CDR3 protein. The sample has around 700,000 distinct CDR3 sequences; around 13% are singletons. Study-level findings and limits: When one year had passed after transplant, most T-cell counts and diversity came from newly produced T cells.

The chain employs TRBV12-3 or TRBV12-4 and TRBJ1-4, with a tentative D call TRBD1 (5 bases). Sequenced here: PBMCs, sampled before TCRalphabeta/CD19-depleted stem cell transplant. The source of this sequence is a girl aged 2-9 years with congenital amegakaryocytic thrombocytopenia, due to receive a stem cell transplant. The CDR3 reads CASSVGAANEKLFF. CDR3 bases: TGTGCCAGCAGTGTCGGGGCGGCTAATGAAAAACTGTTTTTT.